These 16 T cell receptor beta chains were all obtained from the same sample, sequenced in a study of blood T cell repertoires in COVID-19. TCRdb keeps only in-frame clones here, not all; method: immunoSEQ multiplex PCR. The sample lists tens of thousands of clones; 85% to 90% were seen once. Sequencing was carried out using peripheral blood. The receptors shown here come from an elderly woman with active COVID-19.

The CDR3 DNA reads TGTGCCAGCAGCCCCGACAGGGGGTCCTACAATGAGCAGTTCTTC. This sequence encodes CASSPDRGSYNEQFF. The chain employs TRBV7-2 and TRBJ2-1, with TRBD1 matching over 9 bases. Germline V gives CDR1 SGHTA, CDR2 FQGNSA. Trimming at V came to 5 bases and at J to 1 base, leaving 3 bases not matched to a gene. There are 15 residues in the CDR3.

This rearrangement joins TRBV5-4 to TRBJ2-3; tentative D call: TRBD1 (5 bases). The germline CDR1 and CDR2 sequences are SGHNT and YYREEE (reference sequence). V was pared by 5 bases and J by 6 bases, with 10 bases between. CDR3 size: 12 residues. The CDR3 DNA reads TGTGCCAGCAGTTGGACATCGGATACGCAGTATTTT. Residues: CASSWTSDTQYF.

The chain employs TRBV6-1 and TRBJ1-5, with TRBD1 matching over 7 bases. CDR1 and CDR2 (germline): MNHNS, SASEGT. This CDR3 comprises 14 residues. The V segment lost 2 bases and the J segment 11 bases; nucleotides outside the gene matches: 9. CDR3 nucleotide sequence: TGTGCCAGCAGTGAAAGTTCGGGCAGGGGGGCCCAGCATTTT. Encoded protein: CASSESSGRGAQHF.

The V and J genes are TRBV12-3 or TRBV12-4 and TRBJ2-1; TRBD2 agrees at 8 bases. The CDR3 runs 11 residues. J was trimmed by 8 bases and V by 6 bases; bases with no gene match: 0. Here the CDR3 DNA reads TGTGCCAGCAGCGGGAGGGATGAGCAGTTCTTC. Translation gives CASSGRDEQFF.

The CDR3 DNA sequence: TGTGCCAGCAGCCTGGGGGGAGGTTACGAGCAGTACTTC. It yields the protein CASSLGGGYEQYF. This chain uses TRBV7-8 with TRBJ2-7; tentative D call: TRBD2 (6 bases). The CDR3 contains 13 residues. Per germline, CDR1 SGHVS and CDR2 FQNEAQ. V was cut by 5 bases and J by 4 bases, with 12 bases left in between. The full variable domain, rest sourced from reference TRBV7-8 and TRBJ2-7, is GAGVSQSPRYKVAKRGQDVALRCDPISGHVSLFWYQQALGQGPEFLTYFQNEAQLDKSGLPSDRFFAERPEGSVSTLKIQRTQQEDSAVYLCASSLGGGYEQYFGPGTRLTVT.

The rearrangement joins TRBV30 to TRBJ2-3; D is undetermined. Per the germline V gene, CDR1 is GTSNPN and CDR2 is SVGIG (reference sequence). CDR3 length equals 13 residues. V was trimmed by 3 bases and J by 3 bases, leaving 10 bases between them. CDR3 coding DNA: TGTGCCTGGAGGGTAGAGTTGACAGATACGCAGTATTTT. Encoded protein: CAWRVELTDTQYF.

This sequence joins TRBV6-1 and TRBJ1-4; 9 bases are shared with TRBD1. The CDR3 has 14 residues. The ends lost 3 bases at V and 7 bases at J; junction bases unmatched: 3. The germline V gene has CDR1 MNHNS and CDR2 SASEGT. The CDR3 spells CASSDDRGVEKLFF. As DNA, the CDR3 is TGTGCCAGCAGTGATGACAGGGGGGTTGAAAAACTGTTTTTT.

The chain joins TRBV3-1 (or the pseudogene TRBV3-2) to TRBJ1-1, with unresolved D. V lost 4 bases and J lost 0, with 12 bases in between. The CDR3 runs 15 residues. Per germline, CDR1 LGHDT and CDR2 YNNKEL (reference sequence). In DNA form, the CDR3 reads TGTGCCAGCAGCCCACCGAGGACTTTGAACACTGAAGCTTTCTTT. Its translation is CASSPPRTLNTEAFF.

On this clone: Since no conserved phenylalanine or tryptophan closes the CDR3, a read error is the likely cause. Because the CDR3's place on the DNA is in doubt, the DNA is left out and the CDR3 is given as listed by TCRdb. The V gene is TRBV18, the J gene TRBJ1-2; the table's D gene call, TRBD1, was not cross checked with the DNA. Ends included, the CDR3 has 12 residues. The germline gives CDR1 KGHSH, CDR2 LQKENI. The CDR3 reads CASSRDNLPRLV.

The chain joins TRBV19 to TRBJ2-1, with 7 bases that match TRBD1. The CDR3 spans 14 residues. Germline CDR1 LNHDA, CDR2 SQIVND (reference sequence). The ends lost 5 bases at V and 3 bases at J; junction bases unmatched: 4. CDR3 region: CASSVDRIYNEQFF. DNA for the CDR3: TGTGCCAGTAGTGTGGACAGGATCTACAATGAGCAGTTCTTC.

This clone was counted a single time. The chain is built from TRBV19 and TRBJ1-1; D is undetermined. CDR3 size: 13 residues. V was cut by 7 bases and J by 3 bases, with 12 bases left in between. In germline, CDR1 is LNHDA, CDR2 SQIVND (reference sequence). CDR3 coding DNA: TGTGCCAGTAACGAGGGTTTGGACACTGAAGCTTTCTTT. Translating it yields CASNEGLDTEAFF.

The rearrangement links TRBV18 to TRBJ2-7; TRBD2 agrees at 7 bases. V trimming: 0 bases; J trimming: 5 bases; junction bases outside the gene matches: 10. CDR1 and CDR2 (germline): KGHSH, LQKENI. This CDR3 has 16 residues. CDR3 nucleotides: TGTGCCAGCTCACCACCGGGGAGGGTAATCTTCCACGAGCAGTACTTC. Encoded protein: CASSPPGRVIFHEQYF. The variable domain in full, with the rest retrieved from reference TRBV18 and TRBJ2-7, is NAGVMQNPRHLVRRRGQEARLRCSPMKGHSHVYWYRQLPEEGLKFMVYLQKENIIDESGMPKERFSAEFPKEGPSILRIQQVVRGDSAAYFCASSPPGRVIFHEQYFGPGTRLTVT.

V and J are TRBV9 and TRBJ2-1, with D unresolved. The CDR3 runs 11 residues. Trimming left V 0 bases short and J 9 bases short, with 4 bases between. Germline V gene sequence: CDR1 SGDLS, CDR2 YYNGEE. CDR3 sequence: CASSVAREQFF. DNA for the CDR3: TGTGCCAGCAGCGTAGCCCGTGAGCAGTTCTTC.

This chain uses TRBV7-2 with TRBJ2-3, with a tentative D call TRBD1 (6 bases). CDR1 is SGHTA, CDR2 FQGNSA, per germline. There are 15 residues in the CDR3. With 2 bases removed from V and 5 bases from J, the gap between germline ends came to 14 bases. In nucleotides, the CDR3 is TGTGCCAGCAGCTTAATGCAGGGGCAGGGAGATACGCAGTATTTT. Translated, it gives CASSLMQGQGDTQYF.

V and J are TRBV7-6 and TRBJ2-2; the D gene is possibly TRBD1 (5 bases). There are 16 residues in the CDR3. Trimming removed 5 bases at V and 6 bases at J, with 19 bases between. Germline values: CDR1 SGHVS, CDR2 FNYEAQ. Here the CDR3 reads CASSPSALQGAGELFF. The CDR3 coding sequence is TGTGCCAGCAGCCCGAGTGCGCTCCAAGGGGCCGGGGAGCTGTTTTTT.

CDR3: CASSYRKGLAGVEQFF. CDR3 nucleotides: TGTGCCAGCAGTTACCGAAAGGGACTAGCGGGAGTAGAGCAGTTCTTC. The chain is built from TRBV6-2 or TRBV6-3 and TRBJ2-1; TRBD2 matches 14 bases. The CDR3 length is 16 residues. Germline lookup yields CDR1 MNHEY and CDR2 SVGEGT. Germline trimming cut 2 bases from V and 10 bases from J; bases unmatched to any gene: 7.